Listed below are T cell receptor beta chains from one sample, sequenced in a study of blood T cell repertoires in COVID-19. TCRdb's table, derived via immunoSEQ multiplex PCR, lists solely in-frame clones and lacks some. The profile shows 270,000 or so clones, 85% to 90% of them singletons. The sample consisted of PBMCs or T cells enriched from blood (not recorded which). The origin of the receptors is a woman between 25 and 40 years old with acute COVID-19. CDR3s include the opening cysteine and the closing phenylalanine or tryptophan. Each record gives: clone size, J gene, V gene, D gene, CDR3 DNA, CDR3 protein. A D gene is named only where the DNA matches it firmly. Clone size is shown for a subset of rows, as once, few, many or a class of expanded clone.

>NA|TRBJ1-1|TRBV28|NA
TGTGCCAGCAGTTTAAGTACAGCGAACACTGAAGCTTTCTTT
CASSLSTANTEAFF
>NA|TRBJ2-7|TRBV19|NA
TGTGCCAGTAGTGCGACTACTGCCTACGAGCAGTACTTC
CASSATTAYEQYF
>NA|TRBJ2-2|TRBV30|TRBD2
TGTGCCTGGAGTGACGAGGAGGTAGCGGGCACCGGGGAGCTGTTTTTT
CAWSDEEVAGTGELFF
>NA|TRBJ2-7|TRBV28|TRBD2
TGTGCCAGCAGCCCGGCGGGAGCTTTCTACGAGCAGTACTTC
CASSPAGAFYEQYF
>few|TRBJ2-2|TRBV12-3/TRBV12-4|NA
TGTGCCAGCAGTTTCTCGAACACCGGGGAGCTGTTTTTT
CASSFSNTGELFF
>few|TRBJ2-7|TRBV3-1/TRBV3-2|NA
TGTGCCAGCAGCCAAGGGGCCGGGAGTGGGTACGAGCAGTACTTC
CASSQGAGSGYEQYF
>NA|TRBJ2-7|TRBV27|TRBD1
TGTGCCAGCAGTCCGACAGGGAACCCCTACGAGCAGTACTTC
CASSPTGNPYEQYF
>once|TRBJ2-6|TRBV3-1/TRBV3-2|TRBD2
TGTGCCAGCAGCCAAGATGAACTAGCGGGAGTTTTTGGGGCCAACGTCCTGACTTTC
CASSQDELAGVFGANVLTF
>once|TRBJ2-2|TRBV7-3|NA
TGTGCCAGCAGCTCGTTGAACACCGGGGAGCTGTTTTTT
CASSSLNTGELFF
>NA|TRBJ2-7|TRBV5-1|TRBD1
TGCGCCAGCAGCTTGGGACAGGGGGCTGAAGAGCAGTACTTC
CASSLGQGAEEQYF
>NA|TRBJ2-2|TRBV2|TRBD2
TGTGCCAGCATAAGCGGGACTTCCGCGAACACCGGGGAGCTGTTTTTT
CASISGTSANTGELFF
>once|TRBJ1-2|TRBV7-2|TRBD1
TGTGCCAGCAGCTTACTATCTGAACGTGCAGGGGGCACGGGGGGCTACACCTTC
CASSLLSERAGGTGGYTF
>NA|TRBJ2-7|TRBV27|NA
TGTGCCAGCAGTTTGGGCGGGGGCAACGAGCAGTACTTC
CASSLGGGNEQYF